The entry below describes one TCR beta chain. Its antigen is still unknown. No per-base quality is available; no much larger clone lies one base away. Each collaborating institution followed its own protocols to collect whole blood in K2EDTA tubes. For TCRbeta analysis, collaborators shipped samples as frozen whole blood, isolated PBMCs, or DNA extracted from either of those sample types. According to the germline V gene (reference sequence), CDR1 reads LNHDA and CDR2 reads SQIVND. CDR3 length: 14 amino acids, cysteine to phenylalanine. Here the CDR3 DNA is all that survives: 42 bases in frame from base 1. V loses 1 base of germline sequence and J loses 10 bases, and the interval between the two ends is 14 bases. The data derive from a study of blood T cell repertoires in COVID-19 (dated by TCRdb to 2019 to 2021). Turning to the overall study: Collaborator samples came from the United States, Italy and Spain and covered acute and convalescent phases of COVID-19. The prospective study material was composed of cDNA or gDNA derived from T cells, B-cell-depleted T cells, or PBMCs. Subjects who had been exposed to COVID-19, were actively infected with it, or had recovered from it provided the deeply sampled blood TCRbeta repertoires that made up the dataset. The repertoires were released in a freely available public database intended as a resource for research on the immune response to SARS-CoV-2. The samples were drawn from the first 160 participants of the ongoing ImmuneRACE study and from over a thousand subjects provided by 6 global collaborators. A de-identified subject ID, COVID-19 status, age in years and sex were almost always included in the sample metadata. Where available, HLA class I and class II types were taken from metadata supplied by the sample provider and were not determined by assay-based typing.

Results the study describes overall, beyond this receptor: The quantity of clinical and demographic metadata differed by source and by participant and was supplied without curation.

The immunoSEQ Assay, a bias-controlled multiplex PCR, was used to amplify TCRbeta CDR3 regions from genomic DNA. In the original analysis: Within the assay, amplification of reference gene primers was used to estimate how many nucleated cells each sample contained. Sequence reads were collapsed and filtered to measure the absolute abundance of every unique TCRbeta CDR3 rearrangement. Productive Simpson clonality was computed per sample as the square root of Simpson's diversity index over productive rearrangements. The table was pulled from immuneACCESS by TCRdb, which kept in-frame rearrangements only. Such tables lose some clones; where checked, under half of the loss comes from unresolved V genes, and the rest has no known cause. The DNA was the basis for D and trimming; V, J and clone size are from that table. The sample table contains tens of thousands of clones; only one count was recorded for about 90% of them. The ten top clones hold 1.1% of the sample.

The sequence derives from a human donor in a cohort sampled during active COVID-19. In this chain, TRBV19 is recombined with TRBJ2-1; D gene: possibly TRBD1, on 5 matching bases. The sample taken for sequencing was peripheral blood. In nucleotides, the sequence is TGTGCCAGTAGTATAGGAGTGGGGCCCAGGGAGCAGTTCTTC. It codes for CASSIGVGPREQFF.